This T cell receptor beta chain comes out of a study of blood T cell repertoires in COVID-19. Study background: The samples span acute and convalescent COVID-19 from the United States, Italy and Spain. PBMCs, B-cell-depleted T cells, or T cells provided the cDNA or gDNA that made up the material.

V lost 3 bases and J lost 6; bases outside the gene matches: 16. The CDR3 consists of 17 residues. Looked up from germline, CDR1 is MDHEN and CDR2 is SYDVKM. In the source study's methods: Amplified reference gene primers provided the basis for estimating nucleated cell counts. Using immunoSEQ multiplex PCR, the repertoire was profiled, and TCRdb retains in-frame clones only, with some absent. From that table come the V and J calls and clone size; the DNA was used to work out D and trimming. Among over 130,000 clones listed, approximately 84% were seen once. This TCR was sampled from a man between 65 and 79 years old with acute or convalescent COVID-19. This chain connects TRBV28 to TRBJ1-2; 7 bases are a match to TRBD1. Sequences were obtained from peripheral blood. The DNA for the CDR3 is TGTGCCAGCAGTTTGGGTGGGCTGACAGGGAGGTGGAATGGCTACACCTTC. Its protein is CASSLGGLTGRWNGYTF.